This T cell receptor beta chain appears in the sequencing data of a study of shared clonotypes between healthy human individuals (TCRdb year 2020). At the level of the whole study: The cohort included three men and a couple of women between 18 and 49 years of age. Between about 0.94 and 8.9 billion PBMCs per donor were obtained by leukapheresis. Different laboratories and diverse techniques were used to prepare libraries and sequence TCR repertoires, to increase sequencing depth and limit assay-specific biases. To estimate repertoire size and how much clonotype sharing occurs between individuals, the study deeply sequenced the blood TCR repertoires of 4 to 6 healthy adults. Broad study findings and their caveats: The small number of donors limited the genetic and exposure-history diversity represented. Pairwise subsampling indicated that sequencing depth was expected to affect the degree of clonotype sharing among donors. Sampling was limited to blood, and TCR repertoires in tissue likely differ from TCR repertoires in blood.

Donors were healthy HIV-negative adults with no recently reported acute infections or vaccinations. Only Caucasian adults living in Nashville, Tennessee, USA were represented among the donors. For unsorted samples, tens of millions of PBMCs were counted, and genomic DNA was extracted using the QIAamp DNA Blood Mini kit. After blood collection by leukapheresis, PBMCs were isolated using Ficoll-Histopaque density gradient centrifugation and then cryopreserved in the vapor phase of liquid nitrogen. Details on this clone: Its antigen has not been determined. There are no base qualities to consult, and no much larger clone falls within one base.

Using the deep immunoSEQ assay, multiplex PCR amplified TCR CDR3 regions from genomic DNA. For each cell subset, the extracted genomic DNA was distributed evenly across all wells of several immunoSEQ 96-well plates, and each plate served as one replicate. For unsorted PBMC, approximately 290 ng of genomic DNA, equivalent to about 30,000 T cell genomes, went into each replicate PCR. Genomic DNA from unsorted PBMC was sequenced over ten immunoSEQ deep assay plates. Purified libraries were quantified with a Qubit 3.0 fluorometer, sized on a Bioanalyzer 2100, and re-quantified with the KAPA Library Quantification kit. Every immunoSEQ 96-well plate was sequenced on a dedicated single-read 150-cycle Illumina NextSeq 550 flow cell. As for the original processing: Because only junctional sequences without quality scores were contained in the immunoSEQ output, filtering matching that applied to full-length reads could not be performed. Sequences were annotated with PyIR, a Python wrapper for IgBLAST v1.9, using IMGT germline references to assign V/J genes and CDR3. Any read was removed if the V/J assignment was weak (E-value above 1e-6), the CDR3 was missing, or the read contained stop codons, out-of-frame junctions, or ambiguous translated residues. A V3J clonotype was defined by an identical inferred V gene, J gene, and CDR3 amino acid sequence. The percentage overlap between two repertoires was calculated by dividing the number of shared unique clonotypes by the size of the smaller repertoire. Three approaches were used to assess repertoire richness: RTK rarefaction, the Chao1 estimator, and Recon v2.1 estimates of unobserved clonotypes. TCRdb re-hosts the immuneACCESS table, in-frame sequences only. Its copies lack some clones; in the studies checked, an unresolved V gene accounts for under half of them, and the cause for the rest is not known. Clonal size and the V and J genes are those of that table, whereas D and trimming came from the DNA. The sample table shows about half a million clones, and 81% are seen once. The top ten constitute approximately 11% of the sample.

Taken from the germline V gene, the CDR1 and CDR2 loops are SGDLS and YYNGEE. V is pared back by 4 bases and J by 4 bases, with 11 bases lying between the germline termini. Its CDR3 holds 14 amino acids, cysteine through phenylalanine. Of all the DNA, just the CDR3 is kept, 42 bases in frame from base 1. The chain is made from TRBV9 and TRBJ2-2; the D gene remains uncertain. Input material: PBMCs. The source of this sequence is a middle-aged woman in good health. Some clones in this sample may be carry-over from other donors' samples. CDR3 reads: CASSQQHLTGELFF. In nucleotide form, the sequence is TGTGCCAGCAGCCAACAGCACCTCACCGGGGAGCTGTTTTTT.